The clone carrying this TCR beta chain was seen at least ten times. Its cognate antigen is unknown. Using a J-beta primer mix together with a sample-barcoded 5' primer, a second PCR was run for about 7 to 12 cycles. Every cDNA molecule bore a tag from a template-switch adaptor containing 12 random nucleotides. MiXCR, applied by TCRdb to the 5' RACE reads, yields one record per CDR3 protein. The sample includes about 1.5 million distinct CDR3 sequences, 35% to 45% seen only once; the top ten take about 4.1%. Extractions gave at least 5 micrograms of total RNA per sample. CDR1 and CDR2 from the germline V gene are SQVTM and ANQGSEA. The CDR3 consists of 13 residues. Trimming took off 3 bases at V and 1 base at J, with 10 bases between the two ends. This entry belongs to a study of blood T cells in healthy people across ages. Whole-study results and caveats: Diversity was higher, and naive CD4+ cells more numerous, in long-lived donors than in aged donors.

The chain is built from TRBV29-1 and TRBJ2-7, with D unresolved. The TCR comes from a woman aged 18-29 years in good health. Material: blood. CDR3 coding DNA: TGCAGCGTTGATCTGCAGGATTCCTACGAGCAGTACTTC. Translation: CSVDLQDSYEQYF.